One TCR beta chain is described in this entry. Its matching antigen is unknown. Treatment reported: roughly 19 received Ad26.COV2.S at low or high dose, single or two shots; about 5 received placebo; per-sample allocation not given. The investigators took samples on day 63 after the first vaccine or placebo injection. This sample was included in a study of Ad26.COV2.S vaccination and SARS-CoV-2 variants. As for the study in general: Ad26.COV2.S given intramuscularly, once or twice 56 days apart. Study-level points and caveats: Those who received vaccine or placebo ended up with similar non-spike TCR breadth. While placebo recipients had lower spike-specific TCR breadth, vaccine recipients had more. Vaccinees reportedly had broad spike-specific CD8+ and CD4+ T cell responses.

Trimming pared 2 bases from V and 5 bases from J, leaving 18 bases between. Germline V gene lookup returns CDR1 LGHDT and CDR2 YNNKEL (reference sequence). This CDR3 has 17 amino acids. Here immunoSEQ multiplex PCR was the method, and the copy in TCRdb shows in-frame clones only, minus some. The sample lists hundreds of thousands of clones, approximately 88% occurring once. Sequencing was performed on peripheral blood, taken in a trial of Ad26.COV2.S vaccine versus placebo. This TCR was sampled from a person aged 18-60 years who received the Ad26.COV2.S COVID-19 vaccine or a placebo. This chain links TRBV3-1 (or the pseudogene TRBV3-2) with TRBJ2-2; D may be TRBD1 or TRBD2 (5 bases each). CDR3 loop: CASSQSFGTRLTGELFF. In nucleotides, the CDR3 is TGTGCCAGCAGCCAATCCTTCGGGACGAGGCTGACCGGGGAGCTGTTTTTT.